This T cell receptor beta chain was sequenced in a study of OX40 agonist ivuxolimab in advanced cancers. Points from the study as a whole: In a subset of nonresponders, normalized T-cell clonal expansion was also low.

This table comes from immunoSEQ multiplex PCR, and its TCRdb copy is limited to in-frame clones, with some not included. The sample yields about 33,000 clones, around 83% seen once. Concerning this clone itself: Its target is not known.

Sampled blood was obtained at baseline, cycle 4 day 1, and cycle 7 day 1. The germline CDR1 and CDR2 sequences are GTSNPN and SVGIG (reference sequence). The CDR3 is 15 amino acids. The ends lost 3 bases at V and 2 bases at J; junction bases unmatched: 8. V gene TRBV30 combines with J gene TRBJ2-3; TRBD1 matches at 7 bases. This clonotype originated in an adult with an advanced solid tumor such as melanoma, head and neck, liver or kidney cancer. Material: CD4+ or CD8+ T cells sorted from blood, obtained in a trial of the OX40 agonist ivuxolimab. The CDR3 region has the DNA TGTGCCTGGAGCCGAGGGGACAGAACCACAGATACGCAGTATTTT. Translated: CAWSRGDRTTDTQYF.